This T cell receptor beta chain appears in the sequencing data of a study of blood T cell repertoires in COVID-19. At the level of the study: Material from acute and convalescent COVID-19 was sourced from the United States, Italy and Spain. The cDNA or gDNA used as material had been derived from T cells, B-cell-depleted T cells, or PBMCs.

The V gene's germline CDR1 is ENHRY and CDR2 SYGVKD. The length of the CDR3 is 12 residues. V was clipped by 7 bases and J by 5 bases, with 12 bases between them. Original processing methods: It was from reference gene primer amplification that nucleated cell counts were estimated. Profiled with immunoSEQ multiplex PCR; TCRdb holds only in-frame clones, not every one. D and trimming come from the DNA, and the V and J calls and clone size come from that table. This table holds a few hundred thousand clones, approximately 91% found once. Patients in Seattle were enrolled during active infection, then followed longitudinally.

The TCR originated in a person aged 18-29 years with COVID-19, enrolled during active disease. The chain has TRBV10-3 and TRBJ2-7; a possible D gene is TRBD2 (5 bases). Input material: peripheral blood. CDR3 sequence: CAITGVGNEQYF. For the CDR3, the DNA is TGTGCCATCACTGGGGTCGGGAACGAGCAGTACTTC.